This T cell receptor beta chain was captured in a study of T cells in Graves' hyperthyroidism and ophthalmopathy. The CDR3 has 14 residues. V lost 6 bases and J lost 5, with 11 bases in between. The CDR3 regions of TCR beta were amplified from RNA transcripts. Researchers ran a first-round RT-PCR on the TCR CDR3 using the HTBI primer set. TCRdb analysed the multiplex PCR reads with MiXCR anew, one entry per CDR3 protein. The sample consists of around 700,000 distinct CDR3 sequences, about a third of them appearing once. This clonotype has at least ten counts. The V gene is TRBV12-3 or TRBV12-4, the J gene TRBJ1-6, with a tentative D call TRBD1 (5 bases). Sequenced: blood. The source is a woman aged 40 to 49 with Graves' hyperthyroidism. CDR3 DNA sequence: TGTGCCAGCAGGCTAGACAGTGATAATTCACCCCTCCACTTT. It yields the protein CASRLDSDNSPLHF.